A selection of T cell receptor beta chains follows, all from one sample in a study of T cells in tuberculosis. TCRdb's copy holds only in-frame clones and misses some; the assay was immunoSEQ multiplex PCR. The sample contains about 34,000 clones, approximately 96% of which appear only once. Sequencing input: PBMCs. The receptor source for this set is a donor aged 10-30 years with latent tuberculosis or without tuberculosis infection. CDR3s include the opening cysteine and the closing phenylalanine or tryptophan. Fields, in order: J gene, D gene, V gene, clone size, CDR3 protein, CDR3 DNA. D genes are given only for firm matches. Some rows have no size entry. The others give once, few or many, or a class for an expanded clone.

J gene: TRBJ1-5
D gene: TRBD1
V gene: TRBV27
clone size: NA
CDR3 protein: CASSPLWTGLDQPQHF
CDR3 DNA: TGTGCCAGCAGTCCGCTGTGGACAGGGCTTGACCAGCCCCAGCATTTT

J gene: TRBJ2-5
D gene: NA
V gene: TRBV4-2
clone size: NA
CDR3 protein: CASSQERPGWVIKTQYF
CDR3 DNA: TGTGCCAGCAGCCAAGAACGTCCAGGGTGGGTGATAAAGACCCAGTACTTC

J gene: TRBJ2-7
D gene: NA
V gene: TRBV5-1
clone size: NA
CDR3 protein: CASTETGSSYEQYF
CDR3 DNA: TGCGCCAGCACCGAGACAGGATCCTCCTACGAGCAGTACTTC

J gene: TRBJ1-2
D gene: TRBD1
V gene: TRBV4-1
clone size: NA
CDR3 protein: CASSLNQGQPFYGYTF
CDR3 DNA: TGCGCCAGCAGCCTGAACCAGGGACAGCCCTTCTATGGCTACACCTTC

J gene: TRBJ1-5
D gene: NA
V gene: TRBV11-2
clone size: NA
CDR3 protein: CASSLWGGSSQPQHF
CDR3 DNA: TGTGCCAGCAGCCTCTGGGGGGGCTCCAGCCAGCCCCAGCATTTT

J gene: TRBJ2-5
D gene: NA
V gene: TRBV5-1
clone size: NA
CDR3 protein: CASSLSTSIWGEETQYF
CDR3 DNA: TGCGCCAGCAGCTTGTCAACCTCTATTTGGGGGGAGGAGACCCAGTACTTC

J gene: TRBJ1-2
D gene: TRBD1
V gene: TRBV2
clone size: NA
CDR3 protein: CASRDRQGLSYTF
CDR3 DNA: TGTGCCAGCAGGGACCGACAGGGTCTTAGCTACACCTTC

J gene: TRBJ2-3
D gene: TRBD2
V gene: TRBV4-2
clone size: few
CDR3 protein: CASSQGTSGGADTQYF
CDR3 DNA: TGTGCCAGCAGCCAAGGGACTAGCGGGGGGGCAGATACGCAGTATTTT

J gene: TRBJ2-1
D gene: NA
V gene: TRBV30
clone size: NA
CDR3 protein: CAAGRGRGYGEQFF
CDR3 DNA: TGTGCCGCTGGAAGGGGCAGGGGATACGGTGAGCAGTTCTTC

J gene: TRBJ2-5
D gene: TRBD1
V gene: TRBV25-1
clone size: NA
CDR3 protein: CASSEKIRTGGETQYF
CDR3 DNA: TGTGCCAGCAGTGAAAAAATTCGGACAGGCGGGGAGACCCAGTACTTC

J gene: TRBJ2-7
D gene: TRBD2
V gene: TRBV19
clone size: NA
CDR3 protein: CASSLNPGTSAEQYF
CDR3 DNA: TGTGCCAGTAGTCTCAACCCCGGGACTAGCGCCGAGCAGTACTTC

J gene: TRBJ2-2
D gene: NA
V gene: TRBV2
clone size: NA
CDR3 protein: CASRTQAVGELFF
CDR3 DNA: TGTGCCAGCAGGACACAGGCCGTCGGGGAGCTGTTTTTT

J gene: TRBJ1-1
D gene: TRBD1
V gene: TRBV30
clone size: once
CDR3 protein: CAWSVQGATEAFF
CDR3 DNA: TGTGCCTGGAGTGTCCAGGGGGCCACTGAAGCTTTCTTT

J gene: TRBJ2-1
D gene: TRBD2
V gene: TRBV7-3
clone size: NA
CDR3 protein: CASSPQGGGGEQFF
CDR3 DNA: TGTGCCAGCAGCCCCCAGGGAGGCGGGGGGGAGCAGTTCTTC

J gene: TRBJ1-2
D gene: NA
V gene: TRBV7-9
clone size: NA
CDR3 protein: CASSLVEIATGGYTF
CDR3 DNA: TGTGCCAGCAGCTTAGTCGAGATCGCGACGGGTGGCTACACCTTC

J gene: TRBJ2-3
D gene: TRBD2
V gene: TRBV7-9
clone size: once
CDR3 protein: CASSLAGGRTDTQYF
CDR3 DNA: TGTGCCAGCAGCTTAGCGGGAGGGCGGACAGATACGCAGTATTTT

J gene: TRBJ2-7
D gene: TRBD2
V gene: TRBV28
clone size: NA
CDR3 protein: CASRGWLAGVEQYF
CDR3 DNA: TGTGCCAGCAGGGGATGGCTAGCGGGGGTTGAGCAGTACTTC

J gene: TRBJ2-3
D gene: NA
V gene: TRBV4-1
clone size: once
CDR3 protein: CASSTRPREKTDTQYF
CDR3 DNA: TGCGCCAGCAGCACTCGCCCGCGGGAAAAAACAGATACGCAGTATTTT

J gene: TRBJ1-2
D gene: NA
V gene: TRBV6-6
clone size: NA
CDR3 protein: CASRPRVNYGYTF
CDR3 DNA: TGTGCCAGCAGACCCAGGGTAAACTATGGCTACACCTTC

J gene: TRBJ1-1
D gene: NA
V gene: TRBV2
clone size: NA
CDR3 protein: CASTARTVLLNTEAFF
CDR3 DNA: TGTGCCAGCACCGCAAGGACAGTACTCTTGAACACTGAAGCTTTCTTT

J gene: TRBJ2-1
D gene: NA
V gene: TRBV2
clone size: once
CDR3 protein: CASSVSQGIEQFF
CDR3 DNA: TGTGCCAGCAGTGTCAGTCAGGGGATTGAGCAGTTCTTC

J gene: TRBJ2-2
D gene: NA
V gene: TRBV10-3
clone size: NA
CDR3 protein: CAISGGQRSGELFF
CDR3 DNA: TGTGCCATCAGCGGGGGACAGCGAAGCGGGGAGCTGTTTTTT

J gene: TRBJ1-2
D gene: NA
V gene: TRBV18
clone size: NA
CDR3 protein: CASSPFFLPRIPNYGYTF
CDR3 DNA: TGTGCCAGCTCACCATTCTTCCTTCCGAGGATCCCGAACTATGGCTACACCTTC

J gene: TRBJ1-2
D gene: NA
V gene: TRBV6-1
clone size: NA
CDR3 protein: CASSELSYGYTF
CDR3 DNA: TGTGCCAGCAGTGAATTGAGCTATGGCTACACCTTC

J gene: TRBJ2-7
D gene: NA
V gene: TRBV11-2
clone size: NA
CDR3 protein: CASSYRSSYEQYF
CDR3 DNA: TGTGCCAGCAGCTATCGGAGCTCCTACGAGCAGTACTTC

J gene: TRBJ2-1
D gene: NA
V gene: TRBV9
clone size: NA
CDR3 protein: CASSARLVNYNEQFF
CDR3 DNA: TGTGCCAGCAGCGCGAGACTAGTAAACTACAATGAGCAGTTCTTC

J gene: TRBJ2-7
D gene: TRBD2
V gene: TRBV5-1
clone size: NA
CDR3 protein: CASSGGGAGGSEQYF
CDR3 DNA: TGCGCCAGCTCCGGGGGAGGAGCGGGGGGGAGCGAGCAGTACTTC

J gene: TRBJ2-2
D gene: NA
V gene: TRBV6-5
clone size: NA
CDR3 protein: CASSYRRVTGELFF
CDR3 DNA: TGTGCCAGCAGTTATCGGCGGGTCACCGGGGAGCTGTTTTTT

J gene: TRBJ1-1
D gene: TRBD1
V gene: TRBV11-3
clone size: NA
CDR3 protein: CASSFRQGENTEAFF
CDR3 DNA: TGTGCCAGCAGCTTCAGACAGGGTGAGAACACTGAAGCTTTCTTT

J gene: TRBJ1-1
D gene: NA
V gene: TRBV10-2
clone size: once
CDR3 protein: CASSESGPREAFF
CDR3 DNA: TGCGCCAGCAGTGAGTCGGGTCCTAGGGAAGCTTTCTTT

J gene: TRBJ1-2
D gene: NA
V gene: TRBV28
clone size: once
CDR3 protein: CASSLLGNIRGYTF
CDR3 DNA: TGTGCCAGCAGTTTATTGGGCAACATCAGGGGCTACACCTTC

J gene: TRBJ2-3
D gene: NA
V gene: TRBV7-2
clone size: NA
CDR3 protein: CASSRDWGDTQYF
CDR3 DNA: TGTGCCAGCAGCAGGGACTGGGGAGATACGCAGTATTTT

J gene: TRBJ1-3
D gene: NA
V gene: TRBV6-4
clone size: NA
CDR3 protein: CASISFRRQNTIYF
CDR3 DNA: TGTGCCAGCATTTCCTTTCGGCGACAAAACACCATATATTTT

J gene: TRBJ2-1
D gene: NA
V gene: TRBV4-1
clone size: NA
CDR3 protein: CASSQDAGAINEQFF
CDR3 DNA: TGCGCCAGCAGCCAAGATGCGGGGGCTATCAATGAGCAGTTCTTC

J gene: TRBJ2-1
D gene: NA
V gene: TRBV25-1
clone size: NA
CDR3 protein: CASSEWGVGEQFF
CDR3 DNA: TGTGCCAGCAGTGAATGGGGGGTGGGCGAGCAGTTCTTC

J gene: TRBJ1-2
D gene: NA
V gene: TRBV7-9
clone size: NA
CDR3 protein: CASSFPRSDYGYTF
CDR3 DNA: TGTGCCAGCAGCTTCCCCCGCAGCGACTATGGCTACACCTTC

J gene: TRBJ1-3
D gene: NA
V gene: TRBV28
clone size: NA
CDR3 protein: CASTFPGSGNTIYF
CDR3 DNA: TGTGCCAGCACCTTCCCGGGGTCTGGAAACACCATATATTTT

J gene: TRBJ2-5
D gene: NA
V gene: TRBV15
clone size: NA
CDR3 protein: CATSRRESEETQYF
CDR3 DNA: TGTGCCACCAGCAGACGGGAGTCGGAAGAGACCCAGTACTTC

J gene: TRBJ2-3
D gene: TRBD2
V gene: TRBV18
clone size: NA
CDR3 protein: CASSQSGTSGTDTQYF
CDR3 DNA: TGTGCCAGCTCACAGTCCGGGACTAGCGGCACAGATACGCAGTATTTT

J gene: TRBJ2-7
D gene: NA
V gene: TRBV5-6
clone size: NA
CDR3 protein: CASSLVGNGEQYF
CDR3 DNA: TGTGCCAGCAGCTTGGTCGGGAATGGTGAGCAGTACTTC

J gene: TRBJ1-1
D gene: NA
V gene: TRBV19
clone size: NA
CDR3 protein: CASSITAFGAFF
CDR3 DNA: TGTGCCAGTAGTATAACGGCGTTCGGGGCTTTCTTT

J gene: TRBJ1-4
D gene: NA
V gene: TRBV29-1
clone size: NA
CDR3 protein: CSVELHQNEKLFF
CDR3 DNA: TGCAGCGTTGAACTGCACCAGAATGAAAAACTGTTTTTT

J gene: TRBJ1-5
D gene: NA
V gene: TRBV15
clone size: NA
CDR3 protein: CATSSPQISVGNQPQHF
CDR3 DNA: TGTGCCACCAGCAGCCCCCAAATTTCGGTCGGCAATCAGCCCCAGCATTTT

J gene: TRBJ2-5
D gene: NA
V gene: TRBV2
clone size: NA
CDR3 protein: CASSSGYGETQYF
CDR3 DNA: TGTGCCAGCAGTTCAGGGTACGGAGAGACCCAGTACTTC

J gene: TRBJ2-5
D gene: TRBD1
V gene: TRBV7-2
clone size: NA
CDR3 protein: CASSLAGQGGVTQYF
CDR3 DNA: TGTGCCAGCAGCTTAGCCGGACAGGGGGGGGTGACCCAGTACTTC

J gene: TRBJ2-2
D gene: NA
V gene: TRBV4-1
clone size: once
CDR3 protein: CASSHPRGTNTGELFF
CDR3 DNA: TGCGCCAGCAGCCACCCCAGAGGTACGAACACCGGGGAGCTGTTTTTT

J gene: TRBJ1-5
D gene: TRBD1
V gene: TRBV27
clone size: NA
CDR3 protein: CASRPGGYSQPQHF
CDR3 DNA: TGTGCCAGCAGACCAGGGGGCTATAGTCAGCCCCAGCATTTT

J gene: TRBJ2-1
D gene: NA
V gene: TRBV5-6
clone size: NA
CDR3 protein: CASSYRTTSYNEQFF
CDR3 DNA: TGTGCCAGCAGCTACCGGACTACTTCCTACAATGAGCAGTTCTTC

J gene: TRBJ2-2
D gene: TRBD2
V gene: TRBV7-9
clone size: NA
CDR3 protein: CASSYYSGINTGELFF
CDR3 DNA: TGTGCCAGCAGTTACTATAGCGGGATCAACACCGGGGAGCTGTTTTTT

J gene: TRBJ1-5
D gene: TRBD1
V gene: TRBV10-3
clone size: NA
CDR3 protein: CAISERQGGRNQPQHF
CDR3 DNA: TGTGCCATCAGTGAAAGACAGGGGGGACGGAATCAGCCCCAGCATTTT

J gene: TRBJ2-3
D gene: TRBD1
V gene: TRBV28
clone size: NA
CDR3 protein: CASSPLGTGRLDTQYF
CDR3 DNA: TGTGCCAGCAGTCCACTTGGGACAGGTCGCTTGGATACGCAGTATTTT

J gene: TRBJ1-2
D gene: NA
V gene: TRBV5-6
clone size: NA
CDR3 protein: CASSFGTTNGYTF
CDR3 DNA: TGTGCCAGCAGCTTTGGGACAACCAATGGCTACACCTTC

J gene: TRBJ2-3
D gene: NA
V gene: TRBV7-3
clone size: NA
CDR3 protein: CASSLAAGLDTQYF
CDR3 DNA: TGTGCCAGCAGCTTGGCCGCAGGGCTAGATACGCAGTATTTT

J gene: TRBJ1-5
D gene: NA
V gene: TRBV19
clone size: NA
CDR3 protein: CASSISPGLGQPQHF
CDR3 DNA: TGTGCCAGTAGTATTTCTCCAGGGTTAGGTCAGCCCCAGCATTTT

J gene: TRBJ2-1
D gene: TRBD2
V gene: TRBV2
clone size: once
CDR3 protein: CAIDGRAGGPSSYNEQFF
CDR3 DNA: TGTGCCATCGACGGCCGAGCGGGGGGCCCTAGCTCCTACAATGAGCAGTTCTTC

J gene: TRBJ2-1
D gene: NA
V gene: TRBV9
clone size: NA
CDR3 protein: CASSAAPGVSYEQFF
CDR3 DNA: TGTGCCAGCAGTGCCGCCCCAGGGGTCTCTTATGAGCAGTTCTTC

J gene: TRBJ2-4
D gene: NA
V gene: TRBV19
clone size: NA
CDR3 protein: CASSGSWNIQYF
CDR3 DNA: TGTGCCAGTAGTGGTAGCTGGAACATTCAGTACTTC

J gene: TRBJ1-2
D gene: NA
V gene: TRBV20-1
clone size: NA
CDR3 protein: CSAYTGSRYTF
CDR3 DNA: TGCAGTGCTTATACGGGGTCCCGCTACACCTTC